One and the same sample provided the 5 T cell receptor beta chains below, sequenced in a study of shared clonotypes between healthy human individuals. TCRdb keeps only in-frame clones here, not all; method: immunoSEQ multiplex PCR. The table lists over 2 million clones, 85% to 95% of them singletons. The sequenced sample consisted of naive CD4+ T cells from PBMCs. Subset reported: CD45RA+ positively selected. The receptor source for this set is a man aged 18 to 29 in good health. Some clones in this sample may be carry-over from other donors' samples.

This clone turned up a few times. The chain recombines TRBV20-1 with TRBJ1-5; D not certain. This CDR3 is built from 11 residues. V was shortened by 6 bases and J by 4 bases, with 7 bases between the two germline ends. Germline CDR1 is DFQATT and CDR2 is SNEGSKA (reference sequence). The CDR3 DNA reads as TGCAGTGCCAAGAAGAATCAGCCCCAGCATTTT. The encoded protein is CSAKKNQPQHF.

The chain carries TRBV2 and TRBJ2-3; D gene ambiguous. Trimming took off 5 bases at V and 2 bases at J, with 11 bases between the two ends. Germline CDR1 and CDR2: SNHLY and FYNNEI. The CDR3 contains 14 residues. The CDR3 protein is CASSTTADTDTQYF. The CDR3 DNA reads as TGTGCCAGCAGTACGACGGCTGACACAGATACGCAGTATTTT.

The CDR3 loop reads CASSLNRVGGYTF. CDR3 nucleotides: TGTGCCAGCAGCTTAAACAGGGTGGGAGGCTACACCTTC. The chain carries TRBV7-3 and TRBJ1-2; maybe TRBD1 (6 bases). V was clipped by 1 base and J by 8 bases, with 11 bases between them. CDR3 length equals 13 residues. The V gene's germline CDR1 is SGHTA and CDR2 FQGTGA. The full variable domain, completed using reference TRBV7-3 and TRBJ1-2, is GAGVSQTPSNKVTEKGKYVELRCDPISGHTALYWYRQSLGQGPEFLIYFQGTGAADDSGLPNDRFFAVRPEGSVSTLKIQRTERGDSAVYLCASSLNRVGGYTFGSGTRLTVV.

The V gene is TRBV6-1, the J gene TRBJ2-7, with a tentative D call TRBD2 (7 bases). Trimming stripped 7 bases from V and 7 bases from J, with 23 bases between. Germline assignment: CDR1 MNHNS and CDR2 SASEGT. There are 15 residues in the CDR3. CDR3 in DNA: TGTGCCAGCACCCTAGGGGGGGGGCTGTTCGGGGAGCAGTACTTC. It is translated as CASTLGGGLFGEQYF.

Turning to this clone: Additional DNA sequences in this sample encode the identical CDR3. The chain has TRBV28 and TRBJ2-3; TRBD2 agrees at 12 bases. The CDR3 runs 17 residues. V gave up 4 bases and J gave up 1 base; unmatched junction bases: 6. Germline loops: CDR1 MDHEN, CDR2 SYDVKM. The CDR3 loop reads CASSSPTSGSRTDTQYF. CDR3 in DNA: TGTGCCAGCAGTTCTCCGACTAGCGGGAGTCGCACAGATACGCAGTATTTT.